Below, 10 T cell receptor beta chains from the same sample are listed, as sequenced in a study of T cell repertoires in cytomegalovirus infection. Their specific antigens are unknown. In TCRdb, the reads were re-called with MiXCR into one record per CDR3 protein. Found here are over 100,000 distinct CDR3 sequences, roughly 30% of them singletons; the top ten hold about 81%. The source material was CD8+ T cells from cultured PBMCs, sampled from culture after CMV antigen stimulation. The receptors here all came from a human donor in good health (CMV status not recorded). Some clones in this sample may be carry-over from other donors' samples.

This chain joins TRBV12-3 or TRBV12-4 and TRBJ2-1; tentatively, D is TRBD1 or TRBD2 (5 bases each). V was shortened by 6 bases and J by 0 bases, with 18 bases between the two germline ends. CDR3 length: 17 residues. CDR3 residues: CASRDGIGQGSYNEQFF. CDR3 bases: TGTGCCAGCAGGGACGGGATCGGGCAGGGCTCCTACAATGAGCAGTTCTTC.

This clonotype was recorded once. The chain joins TRBV20-1 to TRBJ1-3; possibly TRBD1 for D (6 bases). Per the germline V gene, CDR1 is DFQATT and CDR2 is SNEGSKA (reference sequence). The CDR3 consists of 16 residues. V was pared by 1 base and J by 2 bases, with 15 bases between. This CDR3 reads CSARVPTGTAGNTIYF. The CDR3 DNA reads TGCAGTGCTAGAGTCCCAACAGGGACGGCTGGAAACACCATATATTTT.

This clonotype was recorded only once. This sequence joins TRBV19 and TRBJ1-2; D might be TRBD1 (6 bases). Germline V gene lookup returns CDR1 LNHDA and CDR2 SQIVND (reference sequence). The V end was cut by 7 bases, the J end by 4 bases, with 16 bases between. This CDR3 spans 14 amino acids. Here the CDR3 DNA reads TGTGCCAGTACTTCCCACCGGGACACCTATGGCTACACCTTC. Its protein is CASTSHRDTYGYTF. Using reference TRBV19 and TRBJ1-2 for the parts outside the CDR3, the full variable domain is DGGITQSPKYLFRKEGQNVTLSCEQNLNHDAMYWYRQDPGQGLRLIYYSQIVNDFQKGDIAEGYSVSREKKESFPLTVTSAQKNPTAFYLCASTSHRDTYGYTFGSGTRLTVV.

The chain couples TRBV27 to TRBJ2-5; possibly TRBD1 for D (6 bases). This CDR3 contains 13 residues. V lost 3 bases to trimming and J lost 7 bases, with 12 bases between them. Germline loops: CDR1 MNHEY, CDR2 SMNVEV (reference sequence). The CDR3 spells CASSFGLGGTQYF. DNA of the CDR3: TGTGCCAGCAGTTTTGGCCTAGGGGGGACCCAGTACTTC.

For this clonotype: This likely comes from a read error, as the CDR3 has no conserved phenylalanine or tryptophan at its end. The CDR3, as DNA: TGTGCCAGTAGTATAGTGTACACAGATACGCAGTATTTA. Encoded protein: CASSIVYTDTQYL. V usage is TRBV19 and J usage is TRBJ2-3; unclear D gene. Per the germline V gene, CDR1 is LNHDA and CDR2 is SQIVND (reference sequence). Trimming took 1 base from V and 2 from J, leaving 4 bases between them. The CDR3 contains 13 residues.

J is TRBJ2-4 and V is TRBV4-1; no firm D call. Per the germline V gene, CDR1 is MGHRA and CDR2 is YSYEKL. The CDR3 extends over 13 amino acids. V lost 1 base and J 9 bases, leaving 10 bases between the germline ends. Written as DNA, the CDR3 is TGCGCCAGCAGCCAAGTCGGGCCGAGCATTCAGTACTTC. It codes for CASSQVGPSIQYF.

The V and J genes are TRBV5-4 and TRBJ2-5, with TRBD2 matching 8 bases. V shed 5 bases and J 5 bases; nucleotides not matched to a gene: 5. Germline loops: CDR1 SGHNT, CDR2 YYREEE (reference sequence). There are 13 residues in the CDR3. The chain's CDR3 is CASRFGGAETQYF. The CDR3 nucleotides read TGTGCCAGCAGGTTCGGGGGGGCGGAGACCCAGTACTTC. Filled out from reference TRBV5-4 and TRBJ2-5, the complete variable domain reads ETGVTQSPTHLIKTRGQQVTLRCSSQSGHNTVSWYQQALGQGPQFIFQYYREEENGRGNFPPRFSGLQFPNYSSELNVNALELDDSALYLCASRFGGAETQYFGPGTRLLVL.

J is TRBJ1-2 and V is TRBV7-9, with D tentatively TRBD1 (6 bases). The CDR3 is 14 amino acids. Germline assignment: CDR1 SEHNR and CDR2 FQNEAQ (reference sequence). V lost 1 base to trimming and J lost 4 bases, with 10 bases between them. CDR3 in DNA: TGTGCCAGCAGCTTAGAGACAGGAATCTATGGCTACACCTTC. Protein product: CASSLETGIYGYTF.

The table lists this clonotype with a few counts. The gene calls are TRBV12-3 or TRBV12-4 and TRBJ2-3, with D possibly being TRBD2 (5 bases). This CDR3 is 14 amino acids long. Trimming cost V 4 bases and J 0 bases, with 8 bases left between them. The CDR3 region is CASSSRGSTDTQYF. In nucleotides, the CDR3 is TGTGCCAGCAGTTCTCGGGGAAGCACAGATACGCAGTATTTT.

This chain connects TRBV7-6 to TRBJ2-7, with TRBD2 matching over 14 bases. Germline assignment: CDR1 SGHVS and CDR2 FNYEAQ. The CDR3 is made up of 17 amino acids. The ends lost 1 base at V and 0 bases at J; junction bases unmatched: 2. DNA of the CDR3: TGTGCCAGCAGCTTAGGGGGGACTAGCGGGAGCTCCTACGAGCAGTACTTC. Protein: CASSLGGTSGSSYEQYF.